The 12 T cell receptor beta chains presented below share a single source sample, sequenced in a study of blood T cell repertoires in COVID-19. Here immunoSEQ multiplex PCR was the method, and the copy in TCRdb shows in-frame clones only, minus some. The data show a few hundred thousand clones, about nine tenths seen once. Material: peripheral blood. The source is a woman in her 30s with active or convalescent COVID-19.

This clone was seen a handful of times. This chain links TRBV6-5 with TRBJ1-1; 11 bases agree with TRBD1. The germline CDR1 and CDR2 sequences are MNHEY and SVGAGI. The length of the CDR3 is 14 residues. With V trimmed by 0 bases and J by 11 bases, 5 bases remained unmatched. CDR3 sequence: CASSYSAGQGAAFF. The CDR3 nucleotides are TGTGCCAGCAGTTACTCGGCCGGACAGGGGGCTGCTTTCTTT.

Here the CDR3 DNA reads TGTGCCAGTAGTATAACCCGGGACAGGGTCGTTAGACTGTTTTTT. As protein: CASSITRDRVVRLFF. The chain combines TRBV19 with TRBJ1-4; TRBD1 agrees at 9 bases. The ends lost 2 bases at V and 13 bases at J; junction bases unmatched: 11. Germline CDR1 and CDR2: LNHDA and SQIVND (reference sequence). The CDR3 has 15 amino acids.

The chain recombines TRBV4-1 with TRBJ2-1; a possible D gene is TRBD1 (5 bases). V dropped 1 base and J dropped 0 bases, with 7 bases sitting between them. The CDR3 runs 15 residues. Germline values: CDR1 MGHRA, CDR2 YSYEKL. This chain's CDR3 is CASSQGQFSYNEQFF. The CDR3 DNA reads TGCGCCAGCAGCCAAGGACAGTTCTCCTACAATGAGCAGTTCTTC.

The chain recombines TRBV19 with TRBJ2-1, with 9 bases aligning to TRBD2. V was clipped by 5 bases and J by 16 bases; unmatched bases: 12. Germline V gives CDR1 LNHDA, CDR2 SQIVND (reference sequence). This CDR3 spans 13 amino acids. The CDR3 coding sequence is TGTGCCAGTAGTTTTAGGGCTAGCGGGGCCTTATTCTTC. The encoded protein is CASSFRASGALFF.

This sequence joins TRBV11-3 and TRBJ2-5; no definite D call. Germline lookup yields CDR1 SGHNT and CDR2 YENEEA. The V gene lost 1 base and the J gene lost 0 bases, with 6 bases spanning the gap. This CDR3 is 14 amino acids long. The CDR3 region is CASSLGGNQETQYF. The CDR3 DNA reads as TGTGCCAGCAGCTTAGGAGGTAACCAAGAGACCCAGTACTTC.

In its sample, this clone was seen a few times. The rearrangement joins TRBV7-9 to TRBJ2-5, with D unresolved. Germline V lookup: CDR1 SEHNR, CDR2 FQNEAQ (reference sequence). The V end lost 3 bases, the J end lost 5 bases, and 4 bases lay between the germline ends. The length of the CDR3 is 11 residues. The CDR3 protein is CASSFGETQYF. CDR3 nucleotides: TGTGCCAGCAGCTTCGGGGAGACCCAGTACTTC.

The chain joins TRBV12-3 or TRBV12-4 to TRBJ1-6; D is unresolved. The CDR3 sequence is 12 residues long. Trimming stripped 2 bases from V and 13 bases from J, with 9 bases between. CDR3 nucleotides: TGTGCCAGCAGTTTAAAGTTGAGGCCCCTCCACTTT. Translating gives CASSLKLRPLHF.

The J gene is TRBJ1-1, the V gene TRBV7-2; D remains ambiguous. The CDR3 extends over 15 amino acids. V was clipped by 3 bases and J by 5 bases, with 16 bases between them. Looked up from germline, CDR1 is SGHTA and CDR2 is FQGNSA. CDR3 DNA: TGTGCCAGCAGCTTTAATACATGGTCGGGGACTGAAGCTTTCTTT. As protein: CASSFNTWSGTEAFF.

This clone appeared a single time. The rearrangement links TRBV28 to TRBJ1-6; 10 bases agree with TRBD1. In germline, CDR1 is MDHEN, CDR2 SYDVKM. V lost 4 bases, J lost 6 bases, and 9 bases stayed unmatched. CDR3 length: 17 amino acids. CDR3 sequence: CASSSPRRTGGNSPLHF. DNA of the CDR3: TGTGCCAGCAGTTCCCCCCGCCGGACAGGGGGTAATTCACCCCTCCACTTT.

This chain uses TRBV7-2 with TRBJ1-1; perhaps TRBD1 as D (6 bases). Germline loops: CDR1 SGHTA, CDR2 FQGNSA. Trimming cost V 1 base and J 6 bases, with 18 bases left between them. The CDR3 runs to 16 residues. CDR3 DNA sequence: TGTGCCAGCAGCTTAGGTCTCCGGGGGGCGCGGGCTGAAGCTTTCTTT. Its protein is CASSLGLRGARAEAFF.

This rearrangement joins TRBV6-5 to TRBJ1-5; possibly TRBD1 for D (6 bases). Germline V gene lookup returns CDR1 MNHEY and CDR2 SVGAGI. CDR3 size: 13 residues. The ends were cut back, 5 bases at V and 5 bases at J, with 10 bases in the middle. The CDR3 loop is CASSTGYYQPQHF. The CDR3, as DNA: TGTGCCAGCAGTACAGGGTATTATCAGCCCCAGCATTTT.

V and J are TRBV15 and TRBJ1-5, with a possible D match to TRBD1 (6 bases). The CDR3 consists of 15 residues. The V gene's germline CDR1 is LNHNV and CDR2 YYDKDF (reference sequence). With 1 base removed from V and 6 bases from J, the gap between germline ends came to 13 bases. The CDR3, as DNA: TGTGCCACCAGCAGAGTACAGGGTTTTCGTCAGCCCCAGCATTTT. Translating gives CATSRVQGFRQPQHF. The complete variable domain, with remaining parts taken from reference TRBV15 and TRBJ1-5, reads DAMVIQNPRYQVTQFGKPVTLSCSQTLNHNVMYWYQQKSSQAPKLLFHYYDKDFNNEADTPDNFQSRRPNTSFCFLDIRSPGLGDTAMYLCATSRVQGFRQPQHFGDGTRLSIL.